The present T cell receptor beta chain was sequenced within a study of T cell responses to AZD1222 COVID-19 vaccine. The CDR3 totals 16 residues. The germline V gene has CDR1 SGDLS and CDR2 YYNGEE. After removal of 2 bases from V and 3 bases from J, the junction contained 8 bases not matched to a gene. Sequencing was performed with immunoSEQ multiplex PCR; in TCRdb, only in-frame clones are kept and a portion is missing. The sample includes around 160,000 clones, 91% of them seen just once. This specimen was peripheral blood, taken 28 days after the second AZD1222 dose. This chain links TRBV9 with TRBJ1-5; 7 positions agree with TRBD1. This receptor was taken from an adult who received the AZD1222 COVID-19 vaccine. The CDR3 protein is CASSVGGQAINQPQHF. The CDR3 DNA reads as TGTGCCAGCAGCGTGGGAGGACAGGCCATCAATCAGCCCCAGCATTTT. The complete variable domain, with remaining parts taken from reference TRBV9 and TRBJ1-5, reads DSGVTQTPKHLITATGQRVTLRCSPRSGDLSVYWYQQSLDQGLQFLIQYYNGEERAKGNILERFSAQQFPDLHSELNLSSLELGDSALYFCASSVGGQAINQPQHFGDGTRLSIL.